The 27 T cell receptor beta chains in this list originate from one sample, sequenced in a study of T-cell memory formation after mild COVID-19. TCRdb reprocessed the 5' RACE reads with MiXCR, giving one entry per CDR3 protein. Here the sample spans 300,000 to 350,000 distinct CDR3 sequences, roughly 13% being singletons. The sample consisted of PBMCs or a T cell subset sorted from them (not recorded which). These receptors originate from a man in his late teens or twenties who had mild COVID-19 (a few samples of this study predate the infection). Cell type and time point are not known.

The rearrangement joins TRBV4-1 to TRBJ2-5; 10 positions match TRBD1. The germline CDR1 and CDR2 sequences are MGHRA and YSYEKL. The trim removed 1 base at V and 4 bases at J, leaving 9 bases unmatched. The CDR3 sequence is 17 residues long. In DNA form, the CDR3 reads TGCGCCAGCAGCCAAGGCCGGACAGGGGGAATAGGAGAGACCCAGTACTTC. Its translation is CASSQGRTGGIGETQYF.

This clonotype came up many times. The chain joins TRBV29-1 to TRBJ2-5; 9 nucleotides line up with TRBD1. This CDR3 region has 13 residues. V lost 6 bases to trimming and J lost 5 bases; unmatched junction nucleotides: 7. The germline V gene has CDR1 SQVTM and CDR2 ANQGSEA. The CDR3 coding sequence is TGCAGCGTCCCGGGACAGGGACACGAGACCCAGTACTTC. It is translated as CSVPGQGHETQYF.

This clonotype has just a few counts. The genes are TRBV7-2 and TRBJ1-2, with 7 bases identical to TRBD1. Losses at the gene ends were 5 bases for V and 4 bases for J; bases not matched to a gene: 7. This CDR3 region has 14 residues. The germline V gene has CDR1 SGHTA and CDR2 FQGNSA. The CDR3 sequence: CASSPTGPIYGYTF. CDR3 DNA: TGTGCCAGCAGCCCGACAGGGCCCATCTATGGCTACACCTTC.

Regarding this clonotype: At one of its ends the junction is not consistent with the germline gene, which may arise from a read error. The chain uses TRBV10-3 and TRBJ2-7; possibly TRBD1 for D (6 bases). CDR1 ENHRY and CDR2 SYGVKD come from the germline V gene. This CDR3 has 14 residues. In DNA, the CDR3 is TGTGCCAACAGTGAGTCACAGGGTTACTACGAGCAGTACTTC. This encodes CANSESQGYYEQYF.

The rearrangement uses TRBV12-3 or TRBV12-4 and TRBJ2-3, with 8 nucleotides matching TRBD2. J gave up 2 bases and V 4 bases, and 11 bases lay outside the gene matches. The CDR3 spans 17 residues. The chain's CDR3 is CASSSPPGRGDTDTQYF. The CDR3 DNA sequence: TGTGCCAGCAGTTCCCCTCCGGGGCGGGGGGACACAGATACGCAGTATTTT.

This clonotype has just a few counts. This chain joins TRBV7-9 and TRBJ1-1, with unresolved D. CDR3 length equals 14 residues. Trimming stripped 2 bases from V and 4 bases from J, with 11 bases between. CDR1 SEHNR and CDR2 FQNEAQ come from the germline V gene (reference sequence). CDR3 region: CASSLTGGVTEAFF. The CDR3 DNA reads TGTGCCAGCAGCTTAACGGGTGGGGTCACTGAAGCTTTCTTT.

This clonotype was picked up many times. The genes are TRBV5-1 and TRBJ2-7, with D uncertain. The V end was cut by 0 bases, the J end by 2 bases, with 6 bases between. The germline gives CDR1 SGHRS, CDR2 YFSETQ. The CDR3 contains 13 residues. The CDR3 protein is CASSLEGTYEQYF. CDR3 sequence (DNA): TGCGCCAGCAGCTTGGAGGGAACCTACGAGCAGTACTTC.

This clonotype occurred many times. The gene calls are TRBV19 and TRBJ1-5, with D perhaps TRBD1 (5 bases). Between the trimmed V and J ends, which lost 3 bases and 6 bases, there was a span of 9 bases. The CDR3 sequence is 13 residues long. The germline V gene has CDR1 LNHDA and CDR2 SQIVND (reference sequence). DNA for the CDR3: TGTGCCAGTAGTATGAGCAGGGCTCAGCCCCAGCATTTT. It encodes CASSMSRAQPQHF.

This clonotype has a count of ten or more. The chain carries TRBV20-1 and TRBJ2-7, with D perhaps matching TRBD1 or TRBD2 (6 bases each). V lost 6 bases and J 7 bases, leaving 25 bases between the germline ends. The CDR3 has 15 residues. The germline CDR1 and CDR2 sequences are DFQATT and SNEGSKA (reference sequence). Here the CDR3 reads CSASGAGGPEQEQYF. CDR3 bases: TGCAGTGCCTCGGGAGCTGGGGGCCCGGAGCAGGAGCAGTACTTC.

This clonotype appeared a few times. CDR3: CASRRGLIGELFF. The CDR3 coding sequence is TGTGCCAGCAGACGGGGCTTGATAGGGGAGCTGTTTTTT. The V gene is TRBV6-2 or TRBV6-3, the J gene TRBJ2-2; the D gene could be TRBD1 or TRBD2 (5 bases each). Germline CDR1 is MNHEY and CDR2 is SVGEGT. The CDR3 covers 13 residues. Trimming left V 6 bases short and J 8 bases short, with 13 bases between.

This clonotype was counted only a few times. The J gene is TRBJ2-7, the V gene TRBV5-5; D is perhaps TRBD1 (6 bases). Germline CDR1 SGHKS, CDR2 YYEKEE (reference sequence). The CDR3 runs to 13 residues. The V gene lost 0 bases and the J gene lost 3 bases, with 7 bases spanning the gap. The CDR3 DNA is TGTGCCAGCAGCTTGGAGGGGGACTACGAGCAGTACTTC. Its protein is CASSLEGDYEQYF.

The J gene is TRBJ1-1, the V gene TRBV6-5, with 7 bases that match TRBD1. The CDR3 runs to 14 residues. V lost 0 bases to trimming and J lost 7 bases; unmatched junction nucleotides: 5. From germline, CDR1 is MNHEY and CDR2 SVGAGI. The CDR3 loop is CASSYSGPGGEAFF. The CDR3, as DNA: TGTGCCAGCAGTTACTCAGGGCCAGGGGGTGAAGCTTTCTTT.

The chain recombines TRBV10-3 with TRBJ2-3; either TRBD1 or TRBD2 may supply D (5 bases each). Trimming took 3 bases from V and 8 from J, leaving 15 bases between them. The CDR3 sequence is 14 residues long. Germline values: CDR1 ENHRY, CDR2 SYGVKD. CDR3 in amino acids: CAISEGTLGVTQYF. The CDR3 DNA reads as TGTGCCATCAGTGAAGGGACCCTGGGGGTTACGCAGTATTTT.

This chain uses TRBV11-2 with TRBJ2-1, with TRBD1 identical over 7 bases. After removal of 1 base from V and 3 bases from J, the junction contained 12 bases not matched to a gene. This CDR3 spans 18 amino acids. From germline, CDR1 is SGHAT and CDR2 FQNNGV. The CDR3 DNA follows: TGTGCCAGCAGCTTAGGAGAATCGGGACAGAGGTTCTACAATGAGCAGTTCTTC. Translating it yields CASSLGESGQRFYNEQFF.

This clonotype appeared a few times. The chain combines TRBV6-5 with TRBJ2-2, with a possible D match to TRBD1 (6 bases). This CDR3 comprises 15 residues. Trimming cost V 2 bases and J 4 bases, with 11 bases left between them. The germline CDR1 and CDR2 sequences are MNHEY and SVGAGI. The chain's CDR3 is CASSYPAQGTGELFF. In nucleotides, the CDR3 is TGTGCCAGCAGTTACCCGGCACAGGGCACCGGGGAGCTGTTTTTT.

This clonotype was counted between two and nine times. The chain combines TRBV3-1 with TRBJ2-2, with unresolved D. Germline CDR1 and CDR2: LGHDT and YNNKEL (reference sequence). This CDR3 is 14 amino acids long. The V end was cut by 3 bases, the J end by 1 base, with 6 bases between. CDR3 DNA: TGTGCCAGCAGCCAGATGATGAACACCGGGGAGCTGTTTTTT. Translating it yields CASSQMMNTGELFF.

The sample holds a few counts of this clonotype. The rearrangement joins TRBV12-3 or TRBV12-4 to TRBJ1-2; 8 bases are shared with TRBD1. Trimming cost V 7 bases and J 5 bases; bases outside gene matches: 9. This CDR3 region has 14 residues. The CDR3 DNA reads as TGTGCCAGCACCTCCGGGCAGGGGGCGTATGGCTACACCTTC. It translates to CASTSGQGAYGYTF.

This chain connects TRBV4-3 to TRBJ2-1; 15 positions agree with TRBD2. Germline V gene data show CDR1 as LGHNA and CDR2 as YSLEER. The CDR3 spans 16 residues. V lost 0 bases to trimming and J lost 7 bases; unmatched junction nucleotides: 1. The CDR3 nucleotides are TGCGCCAGCAGCCAAGAAGGGACTAGCGGGGGGAATGAGCAGTTCTTC. As protein: CASSQEGTSGGNEQFF.

This clonotype was detected ten times or more. This chain connects TRBV20-1 to TRBJ2-1; D perhaps matches TRBD2 (7 bases). This CDR3 comprises 14 residues. Germline V CDR1 and CDR2: DFQATT, SNEGSKA (reference sequence). The V end was cut by 4 bases, the J end by 3 bases, with 13 bases between. CDR3 sequence reads: CSAMGGAVYNEQFF. In DNA form, the CDR3 reads TGCAGTGCTATGGGGGGGGCTGTCTACAATGAGCAGTTCTTC.

The chain employs TRBV11-2 and TRBJ1-5; D may be TRBD1 (6 bases). This CDR3 is built from 13 residues. Between the trimmed V and J ends, which lost 7 bases and 4 bases, there was a span of 11 bases. Germline lookup yields CDR1 SGHAT and CDR2 FQNNGV. The CDR3 DNA follows: TGTGCCAGCAACGACAGGATTAATCAGCCCCAGCATTTT. Its translation: CASNDRINQPQHF.

This clonotype was detected a few times. The J gene is TRBJ2-5, the V gene TRBV29-1; D may be TRBD2 (6 bases). The ends were cut back, 6 bases at V and 7 bases at J, with 6 bases in the middle. The CDR3 is 9 amino acids. The germline gives CDR1 SQVTM, CDR2 ANQGSEA. This chain's CDR3 is CSVGGTQYF. For the CDR3, the DNA is TGCAGCGTCGGGGGGACCCAGTACTTC.

This clonotype was counted between two and nine times. The chain employs TRBV28 and TRBJ1-5, with D unclear. Germline V gene sequence: CDR1 MDHEN, CDR2 SYDVKM. CDR3 length equals 19 residues. The V end was cut by 5 bases, the J end by 0 bases, with 23 bases between. CDR3: CASSPFQGLEKDSNQPQHF. The CDR3 coding sequence is TGTGCCAGCAGTCCCTTCCAAGGACTCGAAAAGGATAGCAATCAGCCCCAGCATTTT.

The chain employs TRBV15 and TRBJ2-1; 7 bases are shared with TRBD2. Germline CDR1 and CDR2: LNHNV and YYDKDF (reference sequence). The length of the CDR3 is 12 residues. Trimming took 0 bases from V and 13 from J; bases not matched to a gene: 3. The CDR3 sequence is CATSRDAGDQFF. The DNA of the CDR3 is TGTGCCACCAGCAGAGATGCGGGGGATCAGTTCTTC.

Ten or more counts support this clonotype. The gene calls are TRBV3-1 and TRBJ2-3, with D possibly TRBD2 on 5 matching bases. V was shortened by 2 bases and J by 7 bases, with 10 bases between the two germline ends. The CDR3 is made up of 13 amino acids. Germline V gene data show CDR1 as LGHDT and CDR2 as YNNKEL (reference sequence). As DNA, the CDR3 is TGTGCCAGCAGCCAACAAACGGGAAATACGCAGTATTTT. As protein: CASSQQTGNTQYF.

This clonotype showed up just a few times. The chain combines TRBV12-3 or TRBV12-4 with TRBJ1-1, with D tentatively TRBD1 (6 bases). There are 12 residues in the CDR3. V lost 10 bases and J lost 4, with 13 bases in between. The CDR3 spells CANRSGATEAFF. The CDR3 nucleotides read TGTGCCAACCGTTCGGGGGCCACTGAAGCTTTCTTT.

The chain has TRBV12-3 or TRBV12-4 and TRBJ2-2; the match to TRBD1 covers 8 bases. The ends lost 6 bases at V and 5 bases at J; junction bases unmatched: 8. The CDR3 extends over 15 amino acids. As DNA, the CDR3 is TGTGCCAGCAGCCCCCAGGGGGCTAGGACCGGGGAGCTGTTTTTT. It codes for CASSPQGARTGELFF.

The table lists this clonotype with a few counts. The chain joins TRBV29-1 to TRBJ1-2; no firm D call. Between the trimmed V and J ends, which lost 4 bases and 5 bases, there was a span of 2 bases. This CDR3 spans 9 amino acids. Germline-derived CDR1 and CDR2 are SQVTM and ANQGSEA. Written as DNA, the CDR3 is TGCAGCGTTGCGTATGGCTACACCTTC. Amino acid sequence: CSVAYGYTF.